These T cell receptor beta chains were read from a single sample in a study of T cells in Graves' hyperthyroidism and ophthalmopathy. TCRdb reprocessed the multiplex PCR reads via MiXCR and lists one record per CDR3 protein. The profile shows roughly 660,000 distinct CDR3 sequences, around 15% of them singletons. Sequences were obtained from blood. The receptors were sampled from a man aged 45 to 65 with Graves' hyperthyroidism. CDR3s include the opening cysteine and the closing phenylalanine or tryptophan. The D gene is left open where the match is weak. Clone size appears in some rows only: once, few, many, or a class for an expanded clone.

v_call	d_call	clone_size	j_call	cdr3_nt	cdr3_aa
TRBV19	TRBD1	NA	TRBJ1-5	TGTGCCAGTAGTAAGGGACAGGGGATTCAGCCCCAGCATTTT	CASSKGQGIQPQHF
TRBV18	NA	many	TRBJ2-1	TGTGCCAGCTCAATATGGACGGCGAGCTCCTACAATGAGCAGTTCTTC	CASSIWTASSYNEQFF
TRBV12-3/TRBV12-4	NA	few	TRBJ2-2	TGTGCCAGCAGTTTAGGAGGAGGGGTGACCGGGGAGCTGTTTTTT	CASSLGGGVTGELFF
TRBV28	TRBD2	many	TRBJ2-1	TGTGCCAGCAGTTCACCCGGGACTAGCGGGAGTAATGAGCAGTTCTTC	CASSSPGTSGSNEQFF
TRBV19	TRBD2	few	TRBJ2-5	TGTGCCAGTACCCCAGTGGGTAGCGGGAGGGCCGGAGAGACCCAGTACTTC	CASTPVGSGRAGETQYF
TRBV7-9	TRBD1	NA	TRBJ1-1	TGTGCCAGCAGCGCCAAGGACAGGGTATTCACTGAAGCTTTCTTT	CASSAKDRVFTEAFF
TRBV19	NA	NA	TRBJ2-1	TGTGCCAGTATTCGGGACTCCTCCTGCAATGAGCAGTTCTTC	CASIRDSSCNEQFF
TRBV10-2	TRBD2	NA	TRBJ2-1	TGCGCCAGCAGCCTAAGGGCGGGAGGGCGCAATGAGCAGTTCTTC	CASSLRAGGRNEQFF
TRBV5-1	NA	NA	TRBJ2-5	TGCGCCAGCAGCCAAATCCAAGAGACCCAGTACTTC	CASSQIQETQYF
TRBV7-2	NA	few	TRBJ2-4	TGTGCCAGCAGCTTAGCGGGAGCCAAAAACATTCAGTACTTC	CASSLAGAKNIQYF
TRBV27	TRBD2	many	TRBJ2-2	TGTGCCAGCAGTTTGAGGGCTAGCGGGAGGGCCGTAGACGGGGAGCTGTTTTTT	CASSLRASGRAVDGELFF
TRBV9	TRBD2	NA	TRBJ2-1	TGTGCCAGCAGCGCCCCGGGACTAGCCCACAATGAGCAGTTCTTC	CASSAPGLAHNEQFF
TRBV7-2	TRBD2	many	TRBJ2-5	TGTGCCAGCAGCCTACTAGCGGGAGGCTCCCAAGAGACCCAGTACTTC	CASSLLAGGSQETQYF
TRBV11-2	NA	many	TRBJ2-7	TGTGCCAGCAGCATCAGGGTTGGGGAGCAGTACTTC	CASSIRVGEQYF
TRBV7-2	TRBD1	few	TRBJ1-5	TGTGCCAGCAGCCTAGGACCGGACAGGAATCAGCCCCAGCATTTT	CASSLGPDRNQPQHF
TRBV27	NA	NA	TRBJ1-2	TGTGCCAGCAGTACCCCATCAGGGGCTGGTGGCTACACCTTC	CASSTPSGAGGYTF
TRBV10-1	NA	NA	TRBJ2-2	TGCGCCAGCAGTGCCTCATCCGGGGCAATAAACGGGGAGCTGTTTTTT	CASSASSGAINGELFF
TRBV2	NA	NA	TRBJ1-2	TGTGCCAGCAGACCGGACAAGGTTAACTATGGCTACACCTTC	CASRPDKVNYGYTF
TRBV28	TRBD2	few	TRBJ2-1	TGTGCCAGCAGAGCTAGCGGGATGGAAGTGAAGCAGTTCTTC	CASRASGMEVKQFF